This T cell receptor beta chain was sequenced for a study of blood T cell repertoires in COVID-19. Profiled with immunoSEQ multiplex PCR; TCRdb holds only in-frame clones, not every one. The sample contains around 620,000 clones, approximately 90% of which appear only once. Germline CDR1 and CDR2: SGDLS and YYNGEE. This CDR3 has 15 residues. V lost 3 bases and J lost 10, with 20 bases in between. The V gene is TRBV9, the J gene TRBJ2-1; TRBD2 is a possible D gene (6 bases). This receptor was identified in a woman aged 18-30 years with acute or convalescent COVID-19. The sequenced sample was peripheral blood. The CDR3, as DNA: TGTGCCAGCAGCGGGGGGAGGACTCCTTTAGTCGAGCAGTTCTTC. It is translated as CASSGGRTPLVEQFF.